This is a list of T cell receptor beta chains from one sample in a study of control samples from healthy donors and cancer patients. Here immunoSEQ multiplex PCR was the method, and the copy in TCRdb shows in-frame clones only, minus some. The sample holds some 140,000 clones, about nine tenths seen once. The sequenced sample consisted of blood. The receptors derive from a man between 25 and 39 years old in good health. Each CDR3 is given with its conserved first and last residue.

CAWSSGNSNQPQHF	TRBJ1-5	TRBV30
CASSRGTGGTQYF	TRBJ2-3	TRBV11-2
CASSFGLLNEQFF	TRBJ2-1	TRBV5-1
CASQYSGFEEKLFF	TRBJ1-4	TRBV28
CASSEEGRYGYTF	TRBJ1-2	TRBV2
CASSQVGQGLAEQFF	TRBJ2-1	TRBV4-1
CASSEGTGGMTGANVLTF	TRBJ2-6	TRBV6-4
CASLREVTNTEAFF	TRBJ1-1	TRBV23-1
CASSFYRAANTGELFF	TRBJ2-2	TRBV2
CASSLGIVNEQFF	TRBJ2-1	TRBV11-2
CASSVAGGEQPQHF	TRBJ1-5	TRBV9
CASSQSAVGWDGRYRTDTQYF	TRBJ2-3	TRBV4-2
CASSPSGGGYGYTF	TRBJ1-2	TRBV7-9
CASRGTSGSNSSYEQYF	TRBJ2-7	TRBV10-1
CASSIGSGSGTDTQYF	TRBJ2-3	TRBV19
CASSPGQGNTDTQYF	TRBJ2-3	TRBV7-9
CASSLALGSYNEQFF	TRBJ2-1	TRBV5-4
CASSPGGSGNQPQHF	TRBJ1-5	TRBV27
CASRRGTGRSPLHF	TRBJ1-6	TRBV28
CAWSVGLASYEQYF	TRBJ2-7	TRBV30
CASSQSRGKGTSGYYNEQFF	TRBJ2-1	TRBV14
CASSSLDREDEQYF	TRBJ2-7	TRBV5-6
CASNRVYEQYF	TRBJ2-7	TRBV10-1
CASSVTGLNTEAFF	TRBJ1-1	TRBV9
CASSPAWDRENTGELFF	TRBJ2-2	TRBV11-3
CASSPRGGTNEKLFF	TRBJ1-4	TRBV28
CASSVAGAGAGDTQYF	TRBJ2-3	TRBV9
CASEDAQETQYF	TRBJ2-5	TRBV2
CATSDADIAGGYNEQFF	TRBJ2-1	TRBV24-1